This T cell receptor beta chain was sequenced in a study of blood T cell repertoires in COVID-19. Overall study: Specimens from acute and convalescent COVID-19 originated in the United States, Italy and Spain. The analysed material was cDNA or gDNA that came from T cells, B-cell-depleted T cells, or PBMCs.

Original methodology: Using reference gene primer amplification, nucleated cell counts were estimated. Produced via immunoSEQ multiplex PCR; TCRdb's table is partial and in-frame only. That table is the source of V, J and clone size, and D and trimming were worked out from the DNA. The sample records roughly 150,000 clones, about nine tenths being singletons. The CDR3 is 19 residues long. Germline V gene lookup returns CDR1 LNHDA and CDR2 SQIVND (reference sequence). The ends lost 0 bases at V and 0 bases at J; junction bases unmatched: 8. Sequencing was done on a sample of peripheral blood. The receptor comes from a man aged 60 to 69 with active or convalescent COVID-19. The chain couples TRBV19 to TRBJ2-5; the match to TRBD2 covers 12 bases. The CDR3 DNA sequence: TGTGCCAGTAGTATAGAGGGGGCTAGCGGGAGGGAATACCAAGAGACCCAGTACTTC. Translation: CASSIEGASGREYQETQYF.